This passage covers 26 T cell receptor beta chains from one sample sequenced in a study of T cells in Graves' hyperthyroidism and ophthalmopathy. Amplified TCR beta CDR3 regions derived from RNA transcripts. First-round RT-PCR with HTBI primers amplified the TCR CDR3 region. TCRdb analysed the multiplex PCR reads with MiXCR anew, one entry per CDR3 protein. Among about 610,000 distinct CDR3 sequences listed, approximately 15% were seen once. Sequences were obtained from blood. These receptors were taken from a woman aged 40 to 49 with Graves' ophthalmopathy.

The chain recombines TRBV5-1 with TRBJ2-7; no definite D call. V gave up 5 bases and J gave up 1 base, with 16 bases separating them. CDR3 length: 15 amino acids. Germline V CDR1 and CDR2: SGHRS, YFSETQ. DNA for the CDR3: TGCGCCAGCAGGCCCAGTGGAGCTGGGTCCTACGAGCAGTACTTC. Its protein is CASRPSGAGSYEQYF.

This sequence joins TRBV7-9 and TRBJ2-2, with 10 bases matching TRBD2. The CDR3 runs 19 residues. Per germline, CDR1 SEHNR and CDR2 FQNEAQ (reference sequence). The ends lost 5 bases at V and 6 bases at J; junction bases unmatched: 18. CDR3 region: CASSPGTSAKPTRAGELFF. The CDR3 DNA reads as TGTGCCAGCAGCCCCGGGACTAGCGCCAAACCAACCAGGGCCGGGGAGCTGTTTTTT.

The V gene is TRBV4-1, the J gene TRBJ2-7, with 9 bases lining up with TRBD2. CDR1 MGHRA and CDR2 YSYEKL come from the germline V gene. The J segment lost 4 bases and the V segment lost 5 bases, leaving 9 bases of the junction unmatched. This CDR3 comprises 15 residues. The CDR3 DNA sequence: TGCGCCAGCAGCGACCCGACTAGCGGCAGGTACGAGCAGTACTTC. Translation: CASSDPTSGRYEQYF.

The genes are TRBV12-3 or TRBV12-4 and TRBJ2-1; possible D gene TRBD1, 6 bases. There are 12 residues in the CDR3. With 5 bases removed from V and 9 bases from J, the gap between germline ends came to 11 bases. CDR3 nucleotide sequence: TGTGCCAGCAGTCGTCAGGGGACTGAGCAGTTCTTC. Its translation is CASSRQGTEQFF.

This clonotype was observed a few times. This chain links TRBV6-1 with TRBJ1-4; 7 bases match TRBD1. The CDR3 extends over 14 amino acids. CDR1 is MNHNS and CDR2 is SASEGT in the germline V gene. With V trimmed by 4 bases and J by 5 bases, 4 bases remained unmatched. The CDR3 spells CASSATGDNEKLFF. The CDR3 DNA reads as TGTGCCAGCAGTGCCACAGGGGACAATGAAAAACTGTTTTTT.

This clonotype showed up just a few times. The chain employs TRBV29-1 and TRBJ2-7; TRBD1 matches at 8 bases. This CDR3 is 13 amino acids long. Per germline, CDR1 SQVTM and CDR2 ANQGSEA. The ends lost 5 bases at V and 0 bases at J; junction bases unmatched: 3. CDR3 in amino acids: CSVMTGASYEQYF. The CDR3 nucleotides are TGCAGCGTTATGACAGGGGCCTCCTACGAGCAGTACTTC.

There are a few counts of this clonotype. This chain connects TRBV11-2 to TRBJ2-1; TRBD2 might be the D (6 bases). There are 14 residues in the CDR3. Germline V lookup: CDR1 SGHAT, CDR2 FQNNGV. Trimming cost V 1 base and J 8 bases, with 12 bases left between them. The CDR3 is CASSLVAGTHEQFF. The CDR3 DNA follows: TGTGCCAGCAGCTTAGTTGCAGGGACTCATGAGCAGTTCTTC. The full variable domain, its missing parts supplied by reference TRBV11-2 and TRBJ2-1, is EAGVAQSPRYKIIEKRQSVAFWCNPISGHATLYWYQQILGQGPKLLIQFQNNGVVDDSQLPKDRFSAERLKGVDSTLKIQPAKLEDSAVYLCASSLVAGTHEQFFGPGTRLTVL.

The chain is built from TRBV27 and TRBJ2-6; 7 positions match TRBD1. Germline V gene sequence: CDR1 MNHEY, CDR2 SMNVEV (reference sequence). The length of the CDR3 is 16 residues. V shed 5 bases and J 2 bases; nucleotides not matched to a gene: 6. CDR3: CASSIGTAAGANVLTF. CDR3 coding DNA: TGTGCCAGCAGTATCGGGACAGCTGCTGGGGCCAACGTCCTGACTTTC. The full variable domain, in which reference TRBV27 and TRBJ2-6 provide the parts outside the CDR3, is EAQVTQNPRYLITVTGKKLTVTCSQNMNHEYMSWYRQDPGLGLRQIYYSMNVEVTDKGDVPEGYKVSRKEKRNFPLILESPSPNQTSLYFCASSIGTAAGANVLTFGAGSRLTVL.

This clonotype was detected only a few times. The rearrangement joins TRBV20-1 to TRBJ1-2, with 7 positions matching TRBD1. The CDR3 has 14 residues. The V gene's germline CDR1 is DFQATT and CDR2 SNEGSKA (reference sequence). The V and J ends lost 0 bases and 6 bases, in that order; junction bases with no gene match: 7. This chain's CDR3 is CSARDVTGVDGYTF. The CDR3 DNA follows: TGCAGTGCTAGAGATGTAACAGGGGTGGATGGCTACACCTTC.

This clonotype was seen at least ten times. For the CDR3, the DNA is TGTGCCAGCAGGTGGGACACTCTTTCCTACGAGCAGTACTTC. It specifies CASRWDTLSYEQYF. The gene calls are TRBV2 and TRBJ2-7; D perhaps matches TRBD1 (6 bases). This CDR3 has 14 residues. The germline CDR1 and CDR2 sequences are SNHLY and FYNNEI. The ends were cut back, 6 bases at V and 1 base at J, with 13 bases in the middle.

To note about this clonotype: The junction does not match germline at one end; this may be a read error. The CDR3 protein is CASKVGSTDAQYF. The DNA for the CDR3 is TGCGCCAGCAAGGTGGGGAGCACAGATGCGCAGTATTTT. The chain is built from TRBV5-1 and TRBJ2-3; possibly TRBD2 for D (5 bases). The V gene's germline CDR1 is SGHRS and CDR2 YFSETQ. CDR3 length: 13 amino acids.

In its sample, this clonotype was seen many times. V and J are TRBV28 and TRBJ1-1, with D unclear. Trimming removed 6 bases at V and 1 base at J, with 15 bases between. The CDR3 is 15 amino acids. Germline CDR1 is MDHEN and CDR2 is SYDVKM. This chain's CDR3 is CASSLRGRRNTEAFF. The DNA of the CDR3 is TGTGCCAGCAGCCTACGAGGCAGGAGGAACACTGAAGCTTTCTTT.

Regarding this clonotype: This could be a read error, since a much larger clone is one nucleotide away. This chain links TRBV6-2 or TRBV6-3 with TRBJ2-1; TRBD2 matches at 7 bases. This CDR3 region has 13 residues. The germline gives CDR1 MNHEY, CDR2 SVGEGT. The V gene end was trimmed by 6 bases and the J gene end by 10 bases; junction bases not matched to a gene: 9. This chain's CDR3 is CASRWTRLGEQFF. In nucleotides, the CDR3 is TGTGCCAGCAGATGGACTAGACTGGGGGAGCAGTTCTTC.

V is TRBV11-2 and J is TRBJ1-1; D is perhaps TRBD1 (5 bases). V lost 3 bases, J lost 2 bases, and 10 bases lay in between. The V gene's germline CDR1 is SGHAT and CDR2 FQNNGV. This CDR3 contains 14 residues. The CDR3 DNA sequence: TGTGCCAGCAGCTTGGGGGACCAAAACACTGAAGCTTTCTTT. Translating gives CASSLGDQNTEAFF.

This clonotype has at least ten counts. The gene calls are TRBV7-9 and TRBJ2-3; TRBD2 matches at 10 bases. The CDR3 contains 16 residues. Trimming removed 5 bases from V and 3 bases from J; junction bases left unmatched: 8. In germline, CDR1 is SEHNR, CDR2 FQNEAQ (reference sequence). Written as DNA, the CDR3 is TGTGCCAGCAGCCCATCAAGCGGGGGGGCTACAGATACGCAGTATTTT. Its protein product is CASSPSSGGATDTQYF.

There are many counts of this clonotype. The chain links TRBV5-1 to TRBJ1-2; D uncertain. Deletions cut 6 bases from V and 8 bases from J, with 17 bases between. The CDR3 totals 13 residues. Germline CDR1 SGHRS, CDR2 YFSETQ. The CDR3: CASTWEGVGGYTF. DNA for the CDR3: TGCGCCAGCACATGGGAGGGAGTAGGAGGCTACACCTTC.

CDR3 amino acids: CASSTRREADTQYF. DNA of the CDR3: TGCGCCAGCAGCACACGACGAGAAGCAGATACGCAGTATTTT. The rearrangement joins TRBV4-1 to TRBJ2-3; D gene ambiguous. Per germline, CDR1 MGHRA and CDR2 YSYEKL. V dropped 5 bases and J dropped 4 bases, with 13 bases sitting between them. The CDR3 has 14 amino acids.

This clonotype was counted only a few times. In this CDR3 the conserved last residue, phenylalanine or tryptophan, is missing, so a read error is likely. CDR3: CAWSGGTDQPQHS. CDR3 DNA sequence: TGTGCCTGGAGTGGAGGGACAGATCAGCCCCAGCATTCT. The chain links TRBV30 to TRBJ1-5; TRBD1 matches at 7 bases. The length of the CDR3 is 13 residues. The V gene's germline CDR1 is GTSNPN and CDR2 SVGIG (reference sequence). The ends lost 1 base at V and 5 bases at J; junction bases unmatched: 2.

The CDR3 region is CASSQGTSGRVIEETQYF. The CDR3 region has the DNA TGTGCCAGCAGCCAAGGGACTAGCGGGAGGGTAATAGAAGAGACCCAGTACTTC. The chain combines TRBV3-1 with TRBJ2-5; 15 nucleotides agree with TRBD2. The CDR3 runs 18 residues. The V segment lost 1 base and the J segment 3 bases; nucleotides outside the gene matches: 6. The germline CDR1 and CDR2 sequences are LGHDT and YNNKEL (reference sequence).

With regard to this clonotype: The junction departs from the called germline gene at one end, perhaps through a read error. This sequence joins TRBV12-3 or TRBV12-4 and TRBJ2-1; tentatively, D is TRBD1 (5 bases). The CDR3 loop spans 14 amino acids. CDR3 loop: CASTFDSSYNKQFF. CDR3 bases: TGTGCCAGCACCTTCGACAGTTCCTACAATAAGCAGTTCTTC.

This chain joins TRBV11-2 and TRBJ2-1; 13 bases fit TRBD2. The CDR3 runs to 19 residues. The ends lost 5 bases at V and 5 bases at J; junction bases unmatched: 15. CDR1 and CDR2 (germline): SGHAT, FQNNGV. DNA for the CDR3: TGTGCCAGCAGCCCATCGGGACTAGCGGGACGGGGGTCCCACAATGAGCAGTTCTTC. It yields the protein CASSPSGLAGRGSHNEQFF.

This clonotype was seen a few times. The V and J genes are TRBV28 and TRBJ1-4; D ambiguous. V lost 6 bases and J lost 1, with 9 bases in between. The germline CDR1 and CDR2 sequences are MDHEN and SYDVKM. The CDR3 has 14 amino acids. CDR3 loop: CASSQRLTNEKLFF. The CDR3 DNA follows: TGTGCCAGCAGCCAAAGATTAACTAATGAAAAACTGTTTTTT.

The CDR3, as DNA: TGCAGTGCTAGACCCCTGGGGAAGCGGGGTGAAGAGACCCAGTACTTC. It yields the protein CSARPLGKRGEETQYF. This chain joins TRBV20-1 and TRBJ2-5; the match to TRBD2 covers 7 bases. The ends lost 2 bases at V and 3 bases at J; junction bases unmatched: 12. Germline V lookup: CDR1 DFQATT, CDR2 SNEGSKA (reference sequence). The CDR3 contains 16 residues.

This clonotype was seen at least ten times. The rearrangement uses TRBV3-1 and TRBJ2-4; 12 bases fit TRBD1. V was pared by 4 bases and J by 5 bases, with 12 bases of the junction left unmatched. CDR1 is LGHDT and CDR2 is YNNKEL in the germline V gene (reference sequence). This CDR3 has 18 residues. The DNA of the CDR3 is TGTGCCAGCAGCCGGACCACGACATGGGACAGGGGGCAAAACATTCAGTACTTC. This gives the protein CASSRTTTWDRGQNIQYF.

At least ten counts were recorded for this clonotype. The chain has TRBV6-1 and TRBJ2-2; D is unclear. The CDR3 totals 15 residues. The germline V and J ends were trimmed by 6 bases and 5 bases, with 16 bases remaining between them. Looked up from germline, CDR1 is MNHNS and CDR2 is SASEGT. CDR3 DNA sequence: TGTGCCAGCAGCCGAACAGATAGGATAACCGGGGAGCTGTTTTTT. Protein product: CASSRTDRITGELFF.

The J gene is TRBJ2-5, the V gene TRBV7-9; TRBD1 matches 9 bases. From germline, CDR1 is SEHNR and CDR2 FQNEAQ (reference sequence). With V trimmed by 5 bases and J by 7 bases, 14 bases remained unmatched. This CDR3 has 16 residues. The CDR3 nucleotides read TGTGCCAGCAGCCTTACAGGGGGCTGGGCTGGGGGGACCCAGTACTTC. Translation: CASSLTGGWAGGTQYF.